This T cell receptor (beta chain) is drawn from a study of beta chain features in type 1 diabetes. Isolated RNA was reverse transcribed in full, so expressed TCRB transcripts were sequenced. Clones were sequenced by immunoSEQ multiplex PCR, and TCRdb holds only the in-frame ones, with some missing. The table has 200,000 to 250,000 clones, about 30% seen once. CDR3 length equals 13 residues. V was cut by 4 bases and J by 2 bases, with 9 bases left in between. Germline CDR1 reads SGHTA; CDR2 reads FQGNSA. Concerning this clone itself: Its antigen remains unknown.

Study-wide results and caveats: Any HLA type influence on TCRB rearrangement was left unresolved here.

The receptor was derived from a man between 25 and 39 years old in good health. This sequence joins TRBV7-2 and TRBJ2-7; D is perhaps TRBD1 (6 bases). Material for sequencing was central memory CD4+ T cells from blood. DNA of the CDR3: TGTGCCAGCAGCTCCAGGGGTCCCTACGAGCAGTACTTC. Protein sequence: CASSSRGPYEQYF.